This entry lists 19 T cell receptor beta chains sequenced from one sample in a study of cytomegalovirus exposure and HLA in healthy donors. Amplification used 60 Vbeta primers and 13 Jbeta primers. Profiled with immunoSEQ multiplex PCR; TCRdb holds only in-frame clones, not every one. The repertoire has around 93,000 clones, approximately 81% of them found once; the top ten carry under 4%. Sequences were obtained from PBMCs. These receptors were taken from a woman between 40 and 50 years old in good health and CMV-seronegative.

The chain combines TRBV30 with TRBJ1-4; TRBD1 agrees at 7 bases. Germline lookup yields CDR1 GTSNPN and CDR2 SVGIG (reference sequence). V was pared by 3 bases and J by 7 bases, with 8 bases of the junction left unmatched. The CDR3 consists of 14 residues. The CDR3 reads CAWSVNRGGEKLFF. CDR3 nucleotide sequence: TGTGCCTGGAGCGTCAACAGGGGAGGTGAAAAACTGTTTTTT.

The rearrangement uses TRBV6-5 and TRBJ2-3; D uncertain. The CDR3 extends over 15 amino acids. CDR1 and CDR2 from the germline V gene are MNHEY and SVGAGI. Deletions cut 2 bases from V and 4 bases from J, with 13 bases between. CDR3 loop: CASSYTPSFPDTQYF. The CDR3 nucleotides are TGTGCCAGCAGTTACACTCCTTCATTTCCAGATACGCAGTATTTT.

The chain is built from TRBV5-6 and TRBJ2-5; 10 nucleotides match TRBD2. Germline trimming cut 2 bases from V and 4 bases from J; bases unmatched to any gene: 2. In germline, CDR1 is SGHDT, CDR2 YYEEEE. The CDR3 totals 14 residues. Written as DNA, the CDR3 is TGTGCCAGCAGCTTCCGGACTAGCGGAGAGACCCAGTACTTC. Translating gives CASSFRTSGETQYF.

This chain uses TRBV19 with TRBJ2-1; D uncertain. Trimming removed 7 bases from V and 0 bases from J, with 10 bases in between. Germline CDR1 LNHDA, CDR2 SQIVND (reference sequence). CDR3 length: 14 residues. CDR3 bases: TGTGCCAGTAAGCCAGGCAGCTCCTACAATGAGCAGTTCTTC. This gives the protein CASKPGSSYNEQFF.

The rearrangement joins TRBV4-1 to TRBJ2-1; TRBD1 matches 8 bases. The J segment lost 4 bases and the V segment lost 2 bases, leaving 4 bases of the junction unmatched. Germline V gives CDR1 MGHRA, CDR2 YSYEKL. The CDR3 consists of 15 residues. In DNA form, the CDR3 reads TGCGCCAGCAGCCAACGGACAGGGACTTACAATGAGCAGTTCTTC. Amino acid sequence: CASSQRTGTYNEQFF.

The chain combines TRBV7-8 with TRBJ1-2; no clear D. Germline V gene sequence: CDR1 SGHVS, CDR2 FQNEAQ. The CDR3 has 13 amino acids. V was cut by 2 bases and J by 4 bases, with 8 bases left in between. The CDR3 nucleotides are TGTGCCAGCAGCTTAAGAGGGAGCTATGGCTACACCTTC. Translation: CASSLRGSYGYTF.

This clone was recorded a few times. The CDR3 spells CASSPYAENYEQYF. The DNA of the CDR3 is TGTGCCAGCAGTCCCTATGCGGAGAACTACGAGCAGTACTTC. The V and J genes are TRBV27 and TRBJ2-5; D remains ambiguous. The J call may be faulty, since TRBJ2-7 better matches the DNA end. Germline V gene data show CDR1 as MNHEY and CDR2 as SMNVEV (reference sequence). The CDR3 has 14 amino acids.

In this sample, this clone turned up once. CDR3 sequence (DNA): TGTGCCAGTAGTGTCCCGGGACTAGCCAATGAGCAGTTCTTC. This translates into CASSVPGLANEQFF. The chain is built from TRBV19 and TRBJ2-1; 9 bases map to TRBD2. Germline V gives CDR1 LNHDA, CDR2 SQIVND (reference sequence). The CDR3 contains 14 residues. J was trimmed by 6 bases and V by 5 bases; bases with no gene match: 5. The full variable domain, completed using reference TRBV19 and TRBJ2-1, is DGGITQSPKYLFRKEGQNVTLSCEQNLNHDAMYWYRQDPGQGLRLIYYSQIVNDFQKGDIAEGYSVSREKKESFPLTVTSAQKNPTAFYLCASSVPGLANEQFFGPGTRLTVL.

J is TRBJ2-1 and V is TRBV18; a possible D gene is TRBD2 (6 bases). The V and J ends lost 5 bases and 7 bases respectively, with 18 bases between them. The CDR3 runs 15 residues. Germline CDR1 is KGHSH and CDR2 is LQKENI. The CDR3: CASSGDGSWRNEQFF. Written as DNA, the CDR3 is TGTGCCAGCTCAGGGGACGGGAGTTGGAGGAATGAGCAGTTCTTC.

The DNA of the CDR3 is TGCGCCAGCAGCTTGGGGAGTAGCTCAGATACGCAGTATTTT. Encoded protein: CASSLGSSSDTQYF. J is TRBJ2-3 and V is TRBV5-1; no clear D. CDR3 length: 14 residues. Germline V gene data show CDR1 as SGHRS and CDR2 as YFSETQ. The V end was cut by 0 bases, the J end by 4 bases, with 9 bases between.

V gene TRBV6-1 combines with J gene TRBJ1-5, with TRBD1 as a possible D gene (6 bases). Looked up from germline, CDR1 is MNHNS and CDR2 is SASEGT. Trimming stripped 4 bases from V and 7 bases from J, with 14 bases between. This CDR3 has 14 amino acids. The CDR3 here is CASSATGKGQPQHF. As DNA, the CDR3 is TGTGCCAGCAGTGCCACAGGGAAAGGCCAGCCCCAGCATTTT.

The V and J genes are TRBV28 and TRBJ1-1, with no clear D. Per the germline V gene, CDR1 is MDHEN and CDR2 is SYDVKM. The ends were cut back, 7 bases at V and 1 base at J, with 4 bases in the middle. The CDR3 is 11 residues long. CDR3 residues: CASIGNTEAFF. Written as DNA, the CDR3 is TGTGCCAGCATCGGGAACACTGAAGCTTTCTTT.

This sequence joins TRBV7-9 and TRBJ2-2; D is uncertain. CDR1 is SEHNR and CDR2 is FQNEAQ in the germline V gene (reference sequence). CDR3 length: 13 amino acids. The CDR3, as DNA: TGTGCTTCCTTCAGACTTGGCAGCGGGGAGCTGTTTTTT. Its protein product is CASFRLGSGELFF.

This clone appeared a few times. The CDR3 region has the DNA TGTGCCAGCAAACTAGCGGGGGCAGATGAGCAGTTCTTC. As protein: CASKLAGADEQFF. The gene calls are TRBV2 and TRBJ2-1; 11 nucleotides line up with TRBD2. The CDR3 has 13 residues. J was trimmed by 8 bases and V by 7 bases; bases with no gene match: 4. The germline CDR1 and CDR2 sequences are SNHLY and FYNNEI. The whole variable domain, remainder taken from reference TRBV2 and TRBJ2-1, is EPEVTQTPSHQVTQMGQEVILRCVPISNHLYFYWYRQILGQKVEFLVSFYNNEISEKSEIFDDQFSVERPDGSNFTLKIRSTKLEDSAMYFCASKLAGADEQFFGPGTRLTVL.

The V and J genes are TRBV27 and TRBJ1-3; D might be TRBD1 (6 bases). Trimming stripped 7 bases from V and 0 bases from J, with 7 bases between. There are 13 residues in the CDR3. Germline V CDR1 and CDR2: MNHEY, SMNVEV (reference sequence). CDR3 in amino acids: CASKQGSGNTIYF. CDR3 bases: TGTGCCAGCAAACAGGGCTCTGGAAACACCATATATTTT.

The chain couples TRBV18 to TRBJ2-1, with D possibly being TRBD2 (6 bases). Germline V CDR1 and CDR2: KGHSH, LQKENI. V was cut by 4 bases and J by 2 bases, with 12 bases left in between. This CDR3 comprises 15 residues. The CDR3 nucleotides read TGTGCCAGCTCACGTGGGACTGTAACCTACAATGAGCAGTTCTTC. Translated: CASSRGTVTYNEQFF. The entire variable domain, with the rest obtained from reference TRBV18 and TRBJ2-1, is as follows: NAGVMQNPRHLVRRRGQEARLRCSPMKGHSHVYWYRQLPEEGLKFMVYLQKENIIDESGMPKERFSAEFPKEGPSILRIQQVVRGDSAAYFCASSRGTVTYNEQFFGPGTRLTVL.

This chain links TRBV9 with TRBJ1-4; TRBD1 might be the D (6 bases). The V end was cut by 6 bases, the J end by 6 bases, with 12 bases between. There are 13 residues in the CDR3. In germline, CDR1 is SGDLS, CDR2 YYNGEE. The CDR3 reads CASTQGLDEKLFF. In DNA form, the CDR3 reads TGTGCCAGCACCCAGGGGCTCGATGAAAAACTGTTTTTT.

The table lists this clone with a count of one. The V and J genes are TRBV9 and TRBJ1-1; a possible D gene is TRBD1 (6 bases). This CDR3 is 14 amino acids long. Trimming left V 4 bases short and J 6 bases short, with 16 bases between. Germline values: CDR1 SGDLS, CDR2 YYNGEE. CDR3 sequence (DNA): TGTGCCAGCAGCTCCTCGCACAGGGTGTCTGAAGCTTTCTTT. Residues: CASSSSHRVSEAFF. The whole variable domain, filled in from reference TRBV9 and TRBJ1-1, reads DSGVTQTPKHLITATGQRVTLRCSPRSGDLSVYWYQQSLDQGLQFLIQYYNGEERAKGNILERFSAQQFPDLHSELNLSSLELGDSALYFCASSSSHRVSEAFFGQGTRLTVV.

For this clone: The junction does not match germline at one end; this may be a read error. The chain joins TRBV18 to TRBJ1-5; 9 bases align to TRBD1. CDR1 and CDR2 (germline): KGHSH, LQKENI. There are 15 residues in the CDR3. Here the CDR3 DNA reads TGTGCCACCTCACCCTATTGGACAGGGGATCAGCCCCAGCATTTT. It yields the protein CATSPYWTGDQPQHF.